This T cell receptor (beta chain) was identified during a study of T-cell memory formation after mild COVID-19. General study results and limits: Contracting clones, day 15 to 85, had balanced CD4/CD8, and later expanders favored CD4+.

TCRdb reprocessed the 5' RACE reads via MiXCR and lists one record per CDR3 protein. The data contain 360,000 or so distinct CDR3 sequences, 25% to 30% of them singletons. Germline-derived CDR1 and CDR2 are SGHTA and FQGNSA. After removal of 1 base from V and 2 bases from J, the junction contained 12 bases not matched to a gene. CDR3 length: 18 amino acids. Comment on this clonotype: The antigen is unknown.

Sequenced input: PBMCs or a T cell subset sorted from them (not recorded which). This clonotype was obtained from an adult woman who had mild COVID-19 (a few samples of this study predate the infection). Cell type and time point are not known. The J gene is TRBJ2-7, the V gene TRBV7-2; TRBD2 matches at 9 bases. The CDR3 region is CASSLGTSDIYLTYEQYF. CDR3 nucleotide sequence: TGTGCCAGCAGCTTAGGGACTAGCGATATTTACCTAACCTACGAGCAGTACTTC.